These 12 T cell receptor beta chains came from one sample sequenced in a study of blood T cell repertoires in COVID-19. Clones were sequenced by immunoSEQ multiplex PCR, and TCRdb holds only the in-frame ones, with some missing. The sample yields about 170,000 clones, about 83% seen once. Sequences were obtained from PBMCs or T cells enriched from blood (not recorded which). These receptors all come from a woman aged 50 to 60 in a cohort exposed to, infected with or recovered from COVID-19 (not recorded which).

The CDR3 loop reads CASSDQGDNYGYTF. For the CDR3, the DNA is TGTGCCAGCAGTGACCAGGGTGATAACTATGGCTACACCTTC. The chain combines TRBV2 with TRBJ1-2, with D maybe TRBD1 (5 bases). The CDR3 runs to 14 residues. Per the germline V gene, CDR1 is SNHLY and CDR2 is FYNNEI. Trimming removed 3 bases from V and 1 base from J, with 9 bases in between. The full variable domain, its missing parts supplied by reference TRBV2 and TRBJ1-2, is EPEVTQTPSHQVTQMGQEVILRCVPISNHLYFYWYRQILGQKVEFLVSFYNNEISEKSEIFDDQFSVERPDGSNFTLKIRSTKLEDSAMYFCASSDQGDNYGYTFGSGTRLTVV.

The chain couples TRBV4-1 to TRBJ2-7; a weak D match, TRBD2 (7 bases). The CDR3 totals 16 residues. Trimming cost V 3 bases and J 3 bases, with 18 bases left between them. In germline, CDR1 is MGHRA, CDR2 YSYEKL. CDR3 sequence: CASSHGTGGLVYEQYF. The CDR3 region has the DNA TGCGCCAGCAGCCATGGGACGGGGGGCTTGGTCTACGAGCAGTACTTC.

The CDR3 spells CASSIGGAGKETEAFF. The CDR3 DNA reads as TGTGCCAGCAGCATCGGAGGGGCAGGGAAGGAGACTGAAGCTTTCTTT. V and J are TRBV5-4 and TRBJ1-1, with D possibly being TRBD1 (5 bases). V was shortened by 4 bases and J by 5 bases, with 21 bases between the two germline ends. In germline, CDR1 is SGHNT, CDR2 YYREEE (reference sequence). The CDR3 has 16 amino acids. Full variable domain (outside the CDR3, taken from reference TRBV5-4 and TRBJ1-1): ETGVTQSPTHLIKTRGQQVTLRCSSQSGHNTVSWYQQALGQGPQFIFQYYREEENGRGNFPPRFSGLQFPNYSSELNVNALELDDSALYLCASSIGGAGKETEAFFGQGTRLTVV.

This clone was seen a handful of times. The V call is TRBV21-1, the J call TRBJ2-1; TRBD1 is taken as the D call from the table, unchecked against the DNA. TRBV21-1 is described as a pseudogene. The CDR3 loop spans 16 amino acids. In nucleotides, the CDR3 is TGTGCCAGCAGCCCCCCGGGAAAGGGGGCGGGGAATGAGCAGTTCTTC. Translated, it gives CASSPPGKGAGNEQFF.

The chain is built from TRBV6-5 and TRBJ2-7, with TRBD1 identical over 10 bases. This CDR3 comprises 13 residues. Germline CDR1 and CDR2: MNHEY and SVGAGI. With V trimmed by 8 bases and J by 6 bases, 7 bases remained unmatched. The CDR3 sequence: CASHGQGGVEQYF. Written as DNA, the CDR3 is TGTGCCAGCCACGGACAGGGGGGTGTCGAGCAGTACTTC.

DNA of the CDR3: TGTGCCAGCAGCCCCAAACAGGGTTCGGGTGAAAAACTGTTTTTT. Translated: CASSPKQGSGEKLFF. V usage is TRBV9 and J usage is TRBJ1-4; weak D call: TRBD1 (6 bases). Germline assignment: CDR1 SGDLS and CDR2 YYNGEE. The germline V and J ends were trimmed by 4 bases and 7 bases, with 17 bases remaining between them. This CDR3 spans 15 amino acids.

CDR3: CASSVGGSGAYNEQFF. DNA for the CDR3: TGTGCCAGCAGTGTGGGGGGCAGCGGGGCCTACAATGAGCAGTTCTTC. The J gene is TRBJ2-1, the V gene TRBV25-1; a possible D gene is TRBD2 (7 bases). CDR3 length: 16 residues. The ends were cut back, 4 bases at V and 2 bases at J, with 15 bases in the middle. The germline V gene has CDR1 MGHDK and CDR2 SYGVNS.

The V call is TRBV5-1, the J call TRBJ2-1; no reliable D call. V was pared by 1 base and J by 7 bases, with 9 bases between. CDR3 length: 13 amino acids. Germline CDR1 is SGHRS and CDR2 is YFSETQ. CDR3 amino acids: CASSLSPENEQFF. The CDR3 DNA follows: TGCGCCAGCAGCTTGAGCCCGGAGAATGAGCAGTTCTTC.

The chain combines TRBV27 with TRBJ2-3; 9 bases are a match to TRBD2. The J segment lost 2 bases and the V segment lost 6 bases, leaving 3 bases of the junction unmatched. Germline V lookup: CDR1 MNHEY, CDR2 SMNVEV (reference sequence). The CDR3 length is 14 residues. CDR3 sequence: CASRREGPTDTQYF. The CDR3 nucleotides read TGTGCCAGCAGGCGGGAGGGCCCCACAGATACGCAGTATTTT.

The sample holds one count of this clone. The chain has TRBV7-2 and TRBJ2-1; 7 bases align to TRBD1. Germline V gene data show CDR1 as SGHTA and CDR2 as FQGNSA. The CDR3 runs 16 residues. V shed 2 bases and J 5 bases; nucleotides not matched to a gene: 9. The chain's CDR3 is CASSLKDRGRNNEQFF. In DNA, the CDR3 is TGTGCCAGCAGCTTAAAAGATAGGGGGCGCAACAATGAGCAGTTCTTC.

V gene TRBV27 combines with J gene TRBJ1-6; 8 bases are a match to TRBD1. The CDR3 has 14 residues. Per the germline V gene, CDR1 is MNHEY and CDR2 is SMNVEV (reference sequence). V gave up 6 bases and J gave up 7 bases; unmatched junction bases: 5. Written as DNA, the CDR3 is TGTGCCAGCAGCAGGACAGGGACCAATTCACCCCTCCACTTT. Translation: CASSRTGTNSPLHF.

The chain couples TRBV7-2 to TRBJ2-2; unclear D gene. The CDR3 is made up of 14 amino acids. Germline loops: CDR1 SGHTA, CDR2 FQGNSA. The V gene lost 2 bases and the J gene lost 6 bases, with 10 bases spanning the gap. The CDR3 region has the DNA TGTGCCAGCAGCTTAAACACGTTTTCCGGGGAGCTGTTTTTT. The encoded protein is CASSLNTFSGELFF.